The 27 T cell receptor beta chains listed next were all sequenced from one sample in a study of PD-1 blockade in classical Hodgkin lymphoma (dated by TCRdb to the early 2020s). Sample time point, as interpreted from the label and publication: cycle 2 day 1 (C2D1) of nivolumab. Every trial patient had relapsed following autologous stem cell transplantation, and prior brentuximab vedotin exposure was what differed among cohorts A, B and C. Library construction relied on the immunoSEQ multiplex PCR assay. TCRdb mirrors the immuneACCESS table, restricted to in-frame sequences. Some clones are absent from its copies; in checked studies, under half trace to an unresolved V gene, and the reason for the others is unknown. This sample gives around 99,000 clones in total; roughly 81% of them show up just once. The top ten clonotypes cover roughly 15% of the sample. The material sequenced was peripheral blood mononuclear cells (PBMCs), taken before the second cycle of nivolumab. These receptors were obtained from a human donor with classical Hodgkin lymphoma.

The chain joins TRBV28 to TRBJ1-5; D unclear. The CDR3 has 11 amino acids. Germline lookup yields CDR1 MDHEN and CDR2 SYDVKM. V dropped 1 base and J dropped 11 bases, with 6 bases sitting between them. CDR3 protein: CASSLLAAQHF. In DNA, the CDR3 is TGTGCCAGCAGTTTATTGGCGGCCCAGCATTTT.

This chain joins TRBV18 and TRBJ2-2; either TRBD1 or TRBD2 may fit D (6 bases each). CDR1 is KGHSH and CDR2 is LQKENI in the germline V gene. Trimming shortened V by 1 base and J by 3 bases, and 12 bases separated the two germline ends. This CDR3 has 16 residues. CDR3 coding DNA: TGTGCCAGCTCACCACAAAGGGGGGCCTACACCGGGGAGCTGTTTTTT. It encodes CASSPQRGAYTGELFF.

The chain carries TRBV15 and TRBJ2-7; D unclear. The CDR3 contains 13 residues. The V end lost 0 bases, the J end lost 3 bases, and 6 bases lay between the germline ends. Germline-derived CDR1 and CDR2 are LNHNV and YYDKDF (reference sequence). CDR3: CATSRDPSYEQYF. DNA of the CDR3: TGTGCCACCAGCAGAGATCCTAGCTACGAGCAGTACTTC.

V and J are TRBV7-2 and TRBJ2-5, with 8 bases matching TRBD1. The germline V gene has CDR1 SGHTA and CDR2 FQGNSA. Germline trimming cut 2 bases from V and 5 bases from J; bases unmatched to any gene: 7. The CDR3 totals 15 residues. The CDR3, as DNA: TGTGCCAGCAGCTTATACAGGGGGAATCTTGAGACCCAGTACTTC. The encoded protein is CASSLYRGNLETQYF.

This clone showed up just a few times. The V gene is TRBV27, the J gene TRBJ2-7; 8 bases match TRBD1. Germline CDR1 and CDR2: MNHEY and SMNVEV (reference sequence). CDR3 length equals 15 residues. The V gene end was trimmed by 3 bases and the J gene end by 2 bases; junction bases not matched to a gene: 6. For the CDR3, the DNA is TGTGCCAGCAGTTTCCACCGGACAGGGACCTACGAGCAGTACTTC. Its protein product is CASSFHRTGTYEQYF.

The chain's CDR3 is CASSPSQVGNQPQHF. The CDR3 nucleotides are TGTGCCAGCTCACCATCACAGGTTGGCAATCAGCCCCAGCATTTT. The chain carries TRBV18 and TRBJ1-5; D is perhaps TRBD1 (5 bases). Trimming took off 2 bases at V and 2 bases at J, with 10 bases between the two ends. CDR3 length equals 15 residues. Per germline, CDR1 KGHSH and CDR2 LQKENI.

V gene TRBV6-1 combines with J gene TRBJ2-3, with D perhaps being TRBD1 or TRBD2 (5 bases each). The CDR3 length is 17 residues. Trimming removed 2 bases from V and 0 bases from J, with 15 bases in between. CDR1 and CDR2 (germline): MNHNS, SASEGT. CDR3 nucleotides: TGTGCCAGCAGTGAAATTCCTCGAGGGGCCAGCACAGATACGCAGTATTTT. Its protein is CASSEIPRGASTDTQYF.

This clone came up a few times. This chain uses TRBV5-6 with TRBJ2-7; D gene ambiguous. The CDR3 is 13 residues long. Trimming removed 8 bases from V and 3 bases from J, with 15 bases in between. Per the germline V gene, CDR1 is SGHDT and CDR2 is YYEEEE. The CDR3 protein is CASKLRTSYEQYF. CDR3 coding DNA: TGTGCCAGTAAACTTCGGACCAGCTACGAGCAGTACTTC.

The V gene is TRBV10-3, the J gene TRBJ2-1, with D possibly being TRBD1 (5 bases). V dropped 0 bases and J dropped 7 bases, with 13 bases sitting between them. The CDR3 is 15 residues long. In germline, CDR1 is ENHRY, CDR2 SYGVKD. The chain's CDR3 is CAISESGVGVNEQFF. CDR3 nucleotides: TGTGCCATCAGTGAGTCGGGTGTAGGGGTGAATGAGCAGTTCTTC.

The chain employs TRBV10-3 and TRBJ1-2, with D possibly TRBD1 on 6 matching bases. Germline assignment: CDR1 ENHRY and CDR2 SYGVKD. CDR3 length: 12 residues. Trimming removed 3 bases from V and 8 bases from J, with 10 bases in between. The CDR3 DNA follows: TGTGCCATCAGTGATTTGGGGGCCGGCTACACCTTC. This encodes CAISDLGAGYTF.

The chain links TRBV5-1 to TRBJ2-1; D might be TRBD2 (5 bases). Germline V gene lookup returns CDR1 SGHRS and CDR2 YFSETQ. The ends were cut back, 0 bases at V and 0 bases at J, with 16 bases in the middle. The CDR3 contains 18 residues. The CDR3 bases are TGCGCCAGCAGCTTGGCCATTCGTAGCGTTAGCTCCTACAATGAGCAGTTCTTC. It yields the protein CASSLAIRSVSSYNEQFF.

This chain connects TRBV19 to TRBJ1-5, with a tentative D call TRBD1 (5 bases). V was shortened by 4 bases and J by 3 bases, with 13 bases between the two germline ends. The CDR3 contains 15 residues. Germline-derived CDR1 and CDR2 are LNHDA and SQIVND (reference sequence). CDR3 in amino acids: CASSTPREINQPQHF. The CDR3 DNA reads as TGTGCCAGTAGTACACCCAGGGAGATCAATCAGCCCCAGCATTTT.

This rearrangement joins TRBV5-1 to TRBJ1-2; 8 bases map to TRBD1. Trimming at V came to 4 bases and at J to 4 bases, leaving 12 bases not matched to a gene. Germline V gives CDR1 SGHRS, CDR2 YFSETQ. There are 16 residues in the CDR3. The CDR3 sequence: CASSANPGQVTYGYTF. CDR3 DNA sequence: TGCGCCAGCAGCGCAAACCCGGGACAGGTCACCTATGGCTACACCTTC.

This chain joins TRBV27 and TRBJ2-7; 11 bases align to TRBD1. The CDR3 has 16 amino acids. Trimming cost V 4 bases and J 7 bases; bases outside gene matches: 12. Germline V gene lookup returns CDR1 MNHEY and CDR2 SMNVEV (reference sequence). Here the CDR3 DNA reads TGTGCCAGCAGTTCAGGACAGGGGGCAGCCTCGGTGGAGCAGTACTTC. Translated: CASSSGQGAASVEQYF.

The CDR3 here is CASSIQGNIQYF. The CDR3 DNA is TGTGCCAGTAGTATTCAGGGAAACATTCAGTACTTC. This chain joins TRBV19 and TRBJ2-4; D possibly corresponds to TRBD1 (5 bases). Trimming took 3 bases from V and 6 from J, leaving 6 bases between them. The CDR3 extends over 12 amino acids. In germline, CDR1 is LNHDA, CDR2 SQIVND (reference sequence).

The chain is built from TRBV10-2 and TRBJ1-5; D is unclear. The V end was cut by 2 bases, the J end by 4 bases, with 9 bases between. The CDR3 is made up of 14 amino acids. Germline V gene sequence: CDR1 WSHSY, CDR2 SAAADI. The CDR3 spells CASSERNLNQPQHF. CDR3 in DNA: TGCGCCAGCAGTGAGAGAAACCTTAATCAGCCCCAGCATTTT.

V gene TRBV18 combines with J gene TRBJ1-1; D gene ambiguous. The ends were cut back, 5 bases at V and 1 base at J, with 14 bases in the middle. CDR3 length equals 15 residues. Per germline, CDR1 KGHSH and CDR2 LQKENI. CDR3 protein: CASSSLNQPNTEAFF. The DNA of the CDR3 is TGTGCCAGCTCATCATTAAACCAGCCGAACACTGAAGCTTTCTTT.

This chain uses TRBV5-1 with TRBJ2-1, with 10 bases that match TRBD2. In germline, CDR1 is SGHRS, CDR2 YFSETQ. Germline trimming cut 3 bases from V and 7 bases from J; bases unmatched to any gene: 7. This CDR3 has 15 amino acids. This CDR3 is CASSSLAGSENEQFF. The DNA of the CDR3 is TGCGCCAGCAGCTCACTAGCGGGAAGCGAGAATGAGCAGTTCTTC.

The J gene is TRBJ1-1, the V gene TRBV11-3, with 7 bases fitting TRBD1. The CDR3 length is 13 residues. The V gene end was trimmed by 2 bases and the J gene end by 7 bases; junction bases not matched to a gene: 4. In germline, CDR1 is SGHNT, CDR2 YENEEA. The CDR3 region has the DNA TGTGCCAGCAGCTTAACAGGGGAGGGTGAAGCTTTCTTT. Its protein is CASSLTGEGEAFF.

This rearrangement joins TRBV19 to TRBJ2-3, with TRBD1 matching over 10 bases. V gave up 5 bases and J gave up 4 bases; unmatched junction bases: 6. CDR1 is LNHDA and CDR2 is SQIVND in the germline V gene (reference sequence). The CDR3 has 15 amino acids. The CDR3 reads CASSARDRGADTQYF. The CDR3 nucleotides are TGTGCCAGTAGTGCTCGGGACAGGGGCGCAGATACGCAGTATTTT.

The rearrangement links TRBV5-6 to TRBJ2-7, with a possible D match to TRBD2 (5 bases). Germline CDR1 SGHDT, CDR2 YYEEEE. V was clipped by 2 bases and J by 7 bases, with 13 bases between them. The CDR3 contains 13 residues. The CDR3 loop is CASSFRGPGEQYF. CDR3 DNA: TGTGCCAGCAGCTTTCGAGGGCCGGGTGAGCAGTACTTC.

The chain recombines TRBV10-3 with TRBJ1-5; 10 positions match TRBD1. Unmatched junction bases numbered 6, after V lost 10 bases and J lost 6 bases. The CDR3 length is 13 residues. Looked up from germline, CDR1 is ENHRY and CDR2 is SYGVKD. DNA of the CDR3: TGTGCCACCACAGGACAGGGGGGTCAGCCCCAGCATTTT. Protein product: CATTGQGGQPQHF.

This rearrangement joins TRBV9 to TRBJ2-6; no definite D call. The CDR3 consists of 15 residues. Germline V gene data show CDR1 as SGDLS and CDR2 as YYNGEE. V was shortened by 0 bases and J by 2 bases, with 6 bases between the two germline ends. As DNA, the CDR3 is TGTGCCAGCAGCGTAGCGATTGCTGGGGCCAACGTCCTGACTTTC. Its translation is CASSVAIAGANVLTF. The variable domain in full, completed from reference TRBV9 and TRBJ2-6, reads DSGVTQTPKHLITATGQRVTLRCSPRSGDLSVYWYQQSLDQGLQFLIQYYNGEERAKGNILERFSAQQFPDLHSELNLSSLELGDSALYFCASSVAIAGANVLTFGAGSRLTVL.

The chain recombines TRBV2 with TRBJ2-3, with 8 bases identical to TRBD2. The CDR3 loop spans 16 amino acids. V shed 7 bases and J 0 bases; nucleotides not matched to a gene: 9. The V gene's germline CDR1 is SNHLY and CDR2 FYNNEI. The CDR3 nucleotides read TGTGCCAGCATCCCCCACTTAGCGGGAAGCACAGATACGCAGTATTTT. Protein sequence: CASIPHLAGSTDTQYF. Based on the CDR3 plus reference TRBV2 and TRBJ2-3, the full variable domain is EPEVTQTPSHQVTQMGQEVILRCVPISNHLYFYWYRQILGQKVEFLVSFYNNEISEKSEIFDDQFSVERPDGSNFTLKIRSTKLEDSAMYFCASIPHLAGSTDTQYFGPGTRLTVL.

The chain is built from TRBV9 and TRBJ2-2; D is unresolved. There are 13 residues in the CDR3. V lost 3 bases and J 9 bases, leaving 12 bases between the germline ends. Germline V gene sequence: CDR1 SGDLS, CDR2 YYNGEE. CDR3 nucleotide sequence: TGTGCCAGCAGCGAACGTTTAGGGAGGGAGCTGTTTTTT. This codes for CASSERLGRELFF.

This chain links TRBV2 with TRBJ2-2; D perhaps matches TRBD2 (7 bases). V dropped 2 bases and J dropped 6 bases, with 19 bases sitting between them. The CDR3 is made up of 17 amino acids. CDR1 and CDR2 from the germline V gene are SNHLY and FYNNEI. The CDR3: CASSERPGGAGAGELFF. CDR3 DNA: TGTGCCAGCAGTGAACGGCCTGGGGGGGCAGGCGCCGGGGAGCTGTTTTTT.

The genes are TRBV5-1 and TRBJ2-5, with 9 bases fitting TRBD1. This CDR3 has 15 amino acids. V gave up 0 bases and J gave up 3 bases; unmatched junction bases: 3. The germline gives CDR1 SGHRS, CDR2 YFSETQ. The CDR3: CASSLEGQGEETQYF. As DNA, the CDR3 is TGCGCCAGCAGCTTGGAGGGACAGGGAGAAGAGACCCAGTACTTC.